Shown below are 27 T cell receptor beta chains from a single sample sequenced in a study of blood T cell repertoires in COVID-19. Generated by immunoSEQ multiplex PCR, the TCRdb table keeps only in-frame clones and is missing some. Seen here are around 30,000 clones, approximately 84% observed once, and the top ten hold under 45%. The sample taken for sequencing was peripheral blood. The receptors come from a woman of 80 years or more with acute or convalescent COVID-19.

V usage is TRBV3-1 (or the pseudogene TRBV3-2) and J usage is TRBJ1-1; D unresolved. The V gene lost 4 bases and the J gene lost 5 bases, with 11 bases spanning the gap. The CDR3 is made up of 13 amino acids. Germline lookup yields CDR1 LGHDT and CDR2 YNNKEL (reference sequence). CDR3 sequence reads: CASSPKARTEAFF. In DNA form, the CDR3 reads TGTGCCAGCAGCCCTAAGGCGAGGACTGAAGCTTTCTTT.

The V gene is TRBV28, the J gene TRBJ1-2; D remains unclear. The CDR3 is made up of 16 amino acids. Germline V lookup: CDR1 MDHEN, CDR2 SYDVKM. V dropped 3 bases and J dropped 3 bases, with 17 bases sitting between them. CDR3 amino acids: CASSFTNIAGHYGYTF. CDR3 nucleotide sequence: TGTGCCAGCAGTTTTACTAACATTGCGGGCCACTATGGCTACACCTTC.

The chain is built from TRBV7-9 and TRBJ2-5; TRBD2 matches 7 bases. Germline CDR1 and CDR2: SEHNR and FQNEAQ (reference sequence). J gave up 1 base and V 5 bases, and 13 bases lay outside the gene matches. This CDR3 is 17 amino acids long. CDR3 nucleotide sequence: TGTGCCAGCAGCGATATGGGAGGGCTAGCGGTCCAAGAGACCCAGTACTTC. It codes for CASSDMGGLAVQETQYF. Based on the CDR3 plus reference TRBV7-9 and TRBJ2-5, the full variable domain is DTGVSQNPRHKITKRGQNVTFRCDPISEHNRLYWYRQTLGQGPEFLTYFQNEAQLEKSRLLSDRFSAERPKGSFSTLEIQRTEQGDSAMYLCASSDMGGLAVQETQYFGPGTRLLVL.

This chain uses TRBV11-2 with TRBJ1-1, with a possible D match to TRBD1 (6 bases). Trimming left V 5 bases short and J 4 bases short, with 14 bases between. Germline-derived CDR1 and CDR2 are SGHAT and FQNNGV. The CDR3 loop spans 14 amino acids. The CDR3 bases are TGTGCCAGCAGCCCCGGAGGCAGGGGCACTGAAGCTTTCTTT. It translates to CASSPGGRGTEAFF.

The J gene is TRBJ2-1, the V gene TRBV5-1; 7 nucleotides agree with TRBD2. J lost 2 bases, V lost 2 bases, and 10 bases had no gene match. The CDR3 length is 17 residues. The germline V gene encodes CDR1 SGHRS and CDR2 YFSETQ. The CDR3 reads CASSLSFAGEAYNEQFF. CDR3 nucleotides: TGCGCCAGCAGCTTATCGTTTGCGGGAGAGGCCTACAATGAGCAGTTCTTC.

The rearrangement uses TRBV6-6 and TRBJ1-6; D not certain. Germline lookup yields CDR1 MNHNY and CDR2 SVGAGI (reference sequence). This CDR3 has 12 amino acids. Trimming stripped 7 bases from V and 7 bases from J, with 8 bases between. The DNA of the CDR3 is TGTGCCAGCACCCGAGGGAATTCACCCCTCCACTTT. It encodes CASTRGNSPLHF.

The chain recombines TRBV11-3 with TRBJ2-4, with TRBD1 matching 9 bases. Germline values: CDR1 SGHNT, CDR2 YENEEA. Trimming took 0 bases from V and 12 from J; bases not matched to a gene: 3. This CDR3 has 13 amino acids. CDR3 loop: CASSLDGQGYQYF. The CDR3 DNA follows: TGTGCCAGCAGCTTAGACGGACAGGGGTATCAGTACTTC.

The CDR3 is CASSLRGLAEAFF. CDR3 sequence (DNA): TGTGCCAGCAGTTTAAGAGGACTTGCCGAAGCTTTCTTT. The J gene is TRBJ1-1, the V gene TRBV12-3 or TRBV12-4; D ambiguous. This CDR3 has 13 amino acids. V gave up 2 bases and J gave up 8 bases, with 12 bases separating them.

The V gene is TRBV7-9, the J gene TRBJ2-5; 12 bases map to TRBD2. V was pared by 5 bases and J by 2 bases, with 9 bases of the junction left unmatched. The CDR3 runs 17 residues. Germline V gives CDR1 SEHNR, CDR2 FQNEAQ (reference sequence). Here the CDR3 reads CASSPGLAGGAQETQYF. The CDR3 nucleotides are TGTGCCAGCAGCCCGGGGCTAGCGGGGGGGGCTCAAGAGACCCAGTACTTC. The full variable domain, in which reference TRBV7-9 and TRBJ2-5 provide the parts outside the CDR3, is DTGVSQNPRHKITKRGQNVTFRCDPISEHNRLYWYRQTLGQGPEFLTYFQNEAQLEKSRLLSDRFSAERPKGSFSTLEIQRTEQGDSAMYLCASSPGLAGGAQETQYFGPGTRLLVL.

The rearrangement uses TRBV27 and TRBJ2-2; possibly TRBD1 for D (6 bases). The CDR3 sequence is 17 residues long. The germline CDR1 and CDR2 sequences are MNHEY and SMNVEV (reference sequence). Trimming took 6 bases from V and 1 from J, leaving 18 bases between them. CDR3 loop: CASRILTGTKNTGELFF. In DNA, the CDR3 is TGTGCCAGCAGAATCTTAACCGGGACAAAGAACACCGGGGAGCTGTTTTTT.

The chain is built from TRBV15 and TRBJ2-4; 9 nucleotides agree with TRBD2. The CDR3 runs to 17 residues. Germline loops: CDR1 LNHNV, CDR2 YYDKDF (reference sequence). V gave up 6 bases and J gave up 0 bases; unmatched junction bases: 9. This CDR3 is CATSPSGGLLAKNIQYF. CDR3 coding DNA: TGTGCCACCAGTCCCAGCGGGGGGCTGCTAGCCAAAAACATTCAGTACTTC.

The genes are TRBV10-3 and TRBJ2-3; perhaps TRBD1 as D (6 bases). V shed 10 bases and J shed 2 bases, with 19 bases lying between them. CDR1 is ENHRY, CDR2 SYGVKD, per germline. The length of the CDR3 is 15 residues. The CDR3 region has the DNA TGTGCCACCGCAGGGGCTGCACCTACCACAGATACGCAGTATTTT. It codes for CATAGAAPTTDTQYF.

The chain couples TRBV11-1 to TRBJ1-1; D ambiguous. The CDR3 is 13 residues long. The V gene's germline CDR1 is SGHAT and CDR2 FQDESV (reference sequence). The V and J ends lost 2 bases and 1 base respectively, with 5 bases between them. This chain's CDR3 is CASSLQANTEAFF. The CDR3 coding sequence is TGTGCCAGCAGCTTACAAGCGAACACTGAAGCTTTCTTT. Full variable domain (rest looked up from reference TRBV11-1 and TRBJ1-1): EAEVAQSPRYKITEKSQAVAFWCDPISGHATLYWYRQILGQGPELLVQFQDESVVDDSQLPKDRFSAERLKGVDSTLKIQPAELGDSAMYLCASSLQANTEAFFGQGTRLTVV.

J is TRBJ2-7 and V is TRBV6-6, with TRBD1 identical over 8 bases. Germline V gene data show CDR1 as MNHNY and CDR2 as SVGAGI (reference sequence). The CDR3 consists of 14 residues. The trim removed 8 bases at V and 1 base at J, leaving 7 bases unmatched. This CDR3 reads CASVDREVSYEQYF. The DNA for the CDR3 is TGTGCCAGCGTGGACAGGGAAGTATCCTACGAGCAGTACTTC.

The V and J genes are TRBV27 and TRBJ1-2; tentatively, D is TRBD1 (5 bases). This CDR3 has 14 amino acids. Germline-derived CDR1 and CDR2 are MNHEY and SMNVEV (reference sequence). The V end lost 0 bases, the J end lost 5 bases, and 10 bases lay between the germline ends. The CDR3, as DNA: TGTGCCAGCAGTTTATCTGGGGGAGGGTATGGCTACACCTTC. This translates into CASSLSGGGYGYTF.

V usage is TRBV28 and J usage is TRBJ2-1, with 8 bases identical to TRBD2. The CDR3 length is 16 residues. Germline assignment: CDR1 MDHEN and CDR2 SYDVKM. Trimming at V came to 8 bases and at J to 6 bases, leaving 15 bases not matched to a gene. DNA of the CDR3: TGTGCCAGCGCACGTGGTGGGCTAGCGGGCTTCAATGAGCAGTTCTTC. Amino acids: CASARGGLAGFNEQFF.

V is TRBV7-9 and J is TRBJ2-7; 10 bases line up with TRBD2. There are 15 residues in the CDR3. The J segment lost 4 bases and the V segment lost 1 base, leaving 4 bases of the junction unmatched. Germline V gives CDR1 SEHNR, CDR2 FQNEAQ (reference sequence). CDR3 protein: CASSLGRLAGYEQYF. CDR3 nucleotides: TGTGCCAGCAGCTTAGGACGACTAGCGGGTTACGAGCAGTACTTC.

The chain is built from TRBV11-3 and TRBJ2-1; 8 nucleotides agree with TRBD2. With 4 bases clipped from V and 2 bases from J, the junction kept 19 bases outside the gene matches. Germline V gene data show CDR1 as SGHNT and CDR2 as YENEEA. The CDR3 contains 20 residues. In DNA, the CDR3 is TGTGCCAGCAGCTCCGGCGGGGGCCAGGGGAGGACTAGCCCCTACAATGAGCAGTTCTTC. It is translated as CASSSGGGQGRTSPYNEQFF.

J is TRBJ2-7 and V is TRBV29-1, with 8 bases lining up with TRBD2. The CDR3 is made up of 17 amino acids. Germline values: CDR1 SQVTM, CDR2 ANQGSEA. The V segment lost 0 bases and the J segment 3 bases; nucleotides outside the gene matches: 13. The CDR3 DNA is TGCAGCGTTGAAGATCGAGATAGCGGGGACCCACTCTACGAGCAGTACTTC. Residues: CSVEDRDSGDPLYEQYF.

The rearrangement links TRBV5-4 to TRBJ1-2, with 9 bases fitting TRBD1. V lost 4 bases to trimming and J lost 7 bases; unmatched junction nucleotides: 8. This CDR3 is built from 14 residues. The germline gives CDR1 SGHNT, CDR2 YYREEE (reference sequence). The CDR3 DNA is TGTGCCAGCAGCAACTTGACAGGGGGTCGTGGCTACACCTTC. Its translation is CASSNLTGGRGYTF.

This clone has only a few counts. The chain joins TRBV4-1 to TRBJ2-3, with 9 nucleotides matching TRBD2. This CDR3 has 16 residues. CDR1 and CDR2 (germline): MGHRA, YSYEKL. V was pared by 5 bases and J by 4 bases, with 10 bases of the junction left unmatched. The CDR3 nucleotides are TGCGCCAGCAGCTCGACGGCGGGAGGGCCCCCAGATACGCAGTATTTT. As protein: CASSSTAGGPPDTQYF.

The chain links TRBV19 to TRBJ1-5; D unresolved. Germline CDR1 is LNHDA and CDR2 is SQIVND (reference sequence). This CDR3 has 12 amino acids. V dropped 5 bases and J dropped 4 bases, with 6 bases sitting between them. CDR3 nucleotides: TGTGCCAGTAGTGAGCGGAATCAGCCCCAGCATTTT. It translates to CASSERNQPQHF.

This chain joins TRBV7-2 and TRBJ1-5, with a possible D match to TRBD1 (6 bases). This CDR3 has 15 amino acids. The germline V and J ends were trimmed by 1 base and 4 bases, with 11 bases remaining between them. Germline assignment: CDR1 SGHTA and CDR2 FQGNSA. CDR3 region: CASSLGRGANQPQHF. The DNA of the CDR3 is TGTGCCAGCAGCTTAGGCAGGGGCGCTAATCAGCCCCAGCATTTT. Using reference TRBV7-2 and TRBJ1-5 for the parts outside the CDR3, the full variable domain is GAGVSQSPSNKVTEKGKDVELRCDPISGHTALYWYRQSLGQGLEFLIYFQGNSAPDKSGLPSDRFSAERTGGSVSTLTIQRTQQEDSAVYLCASSLGRGANQPQHFGDGTRLSIL.

The rearrangement joins TRBV29-1 to TRBJ2-7, with 7 bases fitting TRBD1. Per germline, CDR1 SQVTM and CDR2 ANQGSEA. V shed 7 bases, J shed 6 bases, and the junction held 6 bases outside the gene matches. The CDR3 runs 11 residues. CDR3 nucleotides: TGCAGCGGGCGACAGGGCGCCGAGCAGTACTTC. Its translation: CSGRQGAEQYF.

The J gene is TRBJ2-6, the V gene TRBV6-2 or TRBV6-3; 9 bases map to TRBD1. The V and J ends lost 5 bases and 0 bases, in that order; junction bases with no gene match: 8. Germline-derived CDR1 and CDR2 are MNHEY and SVGEGT. The CDR3 totals 18 residues. Here the CDR3 DNA reads TGTGCCAGCAGTACGCCGGGACAGGGCACCTCTGGGGCCAACGTCCTGACTTTC. Its translation is CASSTPGQGTSGANVLTF.

The rearrangement joins TRBV28 to TRBJ1-2; 8 nucleotides agree with TRBD1. With 5 bases clipped from V and 1 base from J, the junction kept 3 bases outside the gene matches. Germline V gene sequence: CDR1 MDHEN, CDR2 SYDVKM. This CDR3 is built from 14 residues. The CDR3 DNA sequence: TGTGCCAGCAGTACAGGGGGTGATAACTATGGCTACACCTTC. This translates into CASSTGGDNYGYTF.

The V call is TRBV3-1 (or the pseudogene TRBV3-2), the J call TRBJ1-1; D is unclear. Per germline, CDR1 LGHDT and CDR2 YNNKEL (reference sequence). The CDR3 is made up of 13 amino acids. V was shortened by 0 bases and J by 5 bases, with 7 bases between the two germline ends. The CDR3 DNA reads as TGTGCCAGCAGCCAAGAGGGGAGGACTGAAGCTTTCTTT. This translates into CASSQEGRTEAFF.